This T cell receptor (beta chain) was captured in a study of monozygotic twins with inflammatory bowel disease. The CDR3 is 14 residues long. Germline loops: CDR1 DFQATT, CDR2 SNEGSKA (reference sequence). Study-level points and caveats: A distinction between different T cell subtypes was not possible.

A remark on this clonotype: The antigen remains undetermined.

The UMIs carried a 6-nucleotide sample barcode, and they were added by template switching. TCRdb re-called the 5' RACE reads; one entry per CDR3 protein, DNA not given. This repertoire includes about 210,000 distinct CDR3 sequences. This clonotype originated in a human donor with ulcerative colitis or Crohn's disease, or a healthy co-twin of an affected twin (not recorded which). J is TRBJ2-7 and V is TRBV20-1; the D call of TRBD2 rests on TCRdb alone, since no DNA is present to check it. The sequenced sample consisted of blood. The CDR3 loop is CSAREGGFSYEQYF.